The 8 T cell receptor beta chains listed next were all sequenced from one sample in a study of blood T cell repertoires in COVID-19. The repertoire was sequenced with immunoSEQ multiplex PCR; TCRdb's copy has only in-frame clones and lacks some. The table includes about 54,000 clones, roughly four fifths detected once. What was sequenced was peripheral blood. The receptors derive from a human donor in a cohort sampled during active or convalescent COVID-19.

The chain links TRBV5-1 to TRBJ2-4; tentative D call: TRBD1 (5 bases). The CDR3 totals 14 residues. Germline V gene sequence: CDR1 SGHRS, CDR2 YFSETQ. V was pared by 4 bases and J by 4 bases, with 12 bases between. The CDR3 coding sequence is TGCGCCAGCAGCAGTCCAGGGCTAAAAAACATTCAGTACTTC. Amino acid sequence: CASSSPGLKNIQYF.

This clone was observed once. The chain recombines TRBV5-1 with TRBJ2-1; 10 bases match TRBD2. The CDR3 consists of 16 residues. The ends lost 2 bases at V and 5 bases at J; junction bases unmatched: 7. Germline CDR1 is SGHRS and CDR2 is YFSETQ. The CDR3 is CASSLEAGGRNNEQFF. DNA for the CDR3: TGCGCCAGCAGCTTAGAAGCGGGGGGGCGTAACAATGAGCAGTTCTTC.

This clone was detected only a few times. V usage is TRBV6-5 and J usage is TRBJ2-7, with 9 bases lining up with TRBD1. The CDR3 consists of 15 residues. After removal of 4 bases from V and 5 bases from J, the junction contained 9 bases not matched to a gene. CDR1 and CDR2 (germline): MNHEY, SVGAGI. The CDR3 nucleotides read TGTGCCAGCAGTTCGCCGGGACAGGGCCAAAACGAGCAGTACTTC. Protein sequence: CASSSPGQGQNEQYF.

For the CDR3, the DNA is TGCGCCAGCAGCCCGACCGGACAGGGCAATCAGCCCCAGCATTTT. This gives the protein CASSPTGQGNQPQHF. The chain combines TRBV5-1 with TRBJ1-5; the match to TRBD1 covers 7 bases. Trimming took 4 bases from V and 2 from J; bases not matched to a gene: 6. CDR3 size: 15 residues. Germline V gives CDR1 SGHRS, CDR2 YFSETQ.

V usage is TRBV4-1 and J usage is TRBJ1-2; possibly TRBD1 for D (6 bases). Germline CDR1 and CDR2: MGHRA and YSYEKL. This CDR3 region has 19 residues. V was pared by 0 bases and J by 1 base, with 21 bases between. In DNA, the CDR3 is TGCGCCAGCAGCCAAGACCCGCGCTCCGGTGGGGGCATTAACTATGGCTACACCTTC. It codes for CASSQDPRSGGGINYGYTF.

The V gene is TRBV3-1 (or the pseudogene TRBV3-2), the J gene TRBJ2-7; D not resolved. Trimming took 3 bases from V and 6 from J, leaving 6 bases between them. Looked up from germline, CDR1 is LGHDT and CDR2 is YNNKEL (reference sequence). The CDR3 is made up of 11 amino acids. The CDR3 loop is CASSHASEQYF. CDR3 bases: TGTGCCAGCAGCCATGCCAGCGAGCAGTACTTC.

The CDR3 region is CASSLAEGTGELFF. The CDR3, as DNA: TGTGCCAGCAGCCTGGCCGAGGGCACCGGGGAGCTGTTTTTT. The genes are TRBV7-6 and TRBJ2-2, with D maybe TRBD2 (5 bases). This CDR3 spans 14 amino acids. V was shortened by 5 bases and J by 4 bases, with 11 bases between the two germline ends. The germline V gene has CDR1 SGHVS and CDR2 FNYEAQ.

The J gene is TRBJ1-1, the V gene TRBV7-9; TRBD1 might be the D (6 bases). The germline gives CDR1 SEHNR, CDR2 FQNEAQ (reference sequence). This CDR3 is 12 amino acids long. Trimming took off 0 bases at V and 8 bases at J, with 7 bases between the two ends. The CDR3 DNA reads as TGTGCCAGCAGCTTAGCTACAGGGGAAGCTTTCTTT. It codes for CASSLATGEAFF.